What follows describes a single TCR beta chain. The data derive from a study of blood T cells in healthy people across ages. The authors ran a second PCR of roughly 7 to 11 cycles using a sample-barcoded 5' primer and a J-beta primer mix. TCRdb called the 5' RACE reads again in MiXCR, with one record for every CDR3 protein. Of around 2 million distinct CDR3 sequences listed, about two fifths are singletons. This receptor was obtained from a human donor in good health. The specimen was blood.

Here the CDR3 DNA reads TGTGCCACCAGCAGAGATCCCTATGAGACCCAGTTCTTC. Its translation is CATSRDPYETQFF. V gene TRBV15 combines with J gene TRBJ2-5; D is undetermined. The J call is uncertain, as TRBJ2-1 better fits the DNA end. This CDR3 spans 13 amino acids. The germline CDR1 and CDR2 sequences are LNHNV and YYDKDF (reference sequence).